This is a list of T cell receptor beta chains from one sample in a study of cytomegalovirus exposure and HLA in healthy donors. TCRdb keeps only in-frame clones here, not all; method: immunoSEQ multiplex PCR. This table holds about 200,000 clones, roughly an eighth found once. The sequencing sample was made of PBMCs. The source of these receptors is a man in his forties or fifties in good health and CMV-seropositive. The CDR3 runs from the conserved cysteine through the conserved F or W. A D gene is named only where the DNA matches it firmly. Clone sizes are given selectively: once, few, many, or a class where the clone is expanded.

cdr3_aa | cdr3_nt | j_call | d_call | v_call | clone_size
CASSQDFNRGAGNTIYF | TGCGCCAGCAGCCAAGATTTCAACAGGGGAGCTGGAAACACCATATATTTT | TRBJ1-3 | TRBD1 | TRBV4-1 | .
CAWSVVGTVRNSPLHF | TGTGCCTGGAGTGTAGTTGGGACAGTTAGAAATTCACCCCTCCACTTT | TRBJ1-6 | TRBD1 | TRBV30 | few
CASSEGGRDTEAFF | TGTGCCAGCAGCGAGGGGGGGCGGGACACTGAAGCTTTCTTT | TRBJ1-1 | . | TRBV9 | few
CASSLYGGLSSYEQYF | TGTGCCAGCAGTTTATACGGGGGTTTAAGCTCCTACGAGCAGTACTTC | TRBJ2-7 | . | TRBV27 | .
CASSLGTGTNQPQHF | TGTGCCAGCAGCTTGGGGACAGGGACCAATCAGCCCCAGCATTTT | TRBJ1-5 | TRBD1 | TRBV5-4 | few
CSVMAGQNTEAFF | TGCAGCGTCATGGCAGGACAGAACACTGAAGCTTTCTTT | TRBJ1-1 | . | TRBV29-1 | few
CASSSTVLNEQFF | TGCGCCAGCAGCTCCACAGTTCTCAATGAGCAGTTCTTC | TRBJ2-1 | . | TRBV5-1 | .
CASSGRQGAGEKLFF | TGTGCCAGCAGCGGCCGACAGGGGGCGGGCGAAAAACTGTTTTTT | TRBJ1-4 | TRBD1 | TRBV9 | .
CASRLGAIDTEAFF | TGTGCCAGCAGGTTGGGGGCAATCGACACTGAAGCTTTCTTT | TRBJ1-1 | . | TRBV9 | .
CASSKGGRAEETQYF | TGTGCCAGCAGCAAAGGGGGCAGGGCAGAAGAGACCCAGTACTTC | TRBJ2-5 | TRBD1 | TRBV7-7 | few
CASSLVGAITDTQYF | TGCGCCAGCAGCTTGGTCGGTGCGATCACAGATACGCAGTATTTT | TRBJ2-3 | . | TRBV5-1 | few
CASRPGQLNYGYTF | TGTGCCAGTAGACCGGGACAGCTAAACTATGGCTACACCTTC | TRBJ1-2 | TRBD1 | TRBV19 | few
CASSFAGLEAFF | TGTGCCAGCAGCTTTGCTGGGCTGGAAGCTTTCTTT | TRBJ1-1 | . | TRBV7-8 | .
CAWSVRRGSNQPQHF | TGTGCCTGGAGTGTACGACGGGGAAGCAATCAGCCCCAGCATTTT | TRBJ1-5 | . | TRBV30 | .
CASRSGASSYNEQFF | TGTGCCAGCAGAAGCGGAGCAAGCTCCTACAATGAGCAGTTCTTC | TRBJ2-1 | . | TRBV7-2 | .
CASASRAGGNYGYTF | TGTGCCAGCGCCTCTAGGGCAGGGGGAAACTATGGCTACACCTTC | TRBJ1-2 | TRBD1 | TRBV11-2 | .
CASSQDHQGKDGYTF | TGCGCCAGCAGCCAAGATCACCAGGGGAAGGATGGCTACACCTTC | TRBJ1-2 | . | TRBV4-3 | few
CASRGGLYNEQFF | TGTGCCAGCCGGGGGGGCCTCTACAATGAGCAGTTCTTC | TRBJ2-1 | TRBD2 | TRBV2 | .
CASSKDRGRDSPLHF | TGTGCCAGCAGTAAAGACAGGGGGAGAGATTCACCCCTCCACTTT | TRBJ1-6 | TRBD1 | TRBV27 | .
CASSLATGVQETQYF | TGTGCCAGCAGCTTAGCGACAGGGGTCCAAGAGACCCAGTACTTC | TRBJ2-5 | TRBD1 | TRBV7-9 | few
CASSSDIGELFF | TGTGCCAGCAGTTCTGACATCGGGGAGCTGTTTTTT | TRBJ2-2 | . | TRBV2 | .
CTSSPGGSWSGNTIYF | TGCACCAGCAGCCCGGGGGGCTCGTGGTCTGGAAACACCATATATTTT | TRBJ1-3 | . | TRBV1 | few
CASSLLSGVTDTQYF | TGTGCCAGCAGCTTGCTTAGCGGGGTCACAGATACGCAGTATTTT | TRBJ2-3 | TRBD2 | TRBV5-4 | few
CASTRDSGANVLTF | TGTGCCAGCACCAGGGACTCTGGGGCCAACGTCCTGACTTTC | TRBJ2-6 | . | TRBV6-5 | .
CASSLRTVYGYTF | TGTGCCAGCAGCCTAAGGACAGTCTATGGCTACACCTTC | TRBJ1-2 | . | TRBV5-4 | few
CASSAAQGPNEKLFF | TGTGCCAGCAGCGCAGCACAGGGGCCTAATGAAAAACTGTTTTTT | TRBJ1-4 | TRBD1 | TRBV9 | few
CANKGPNSPLHF | TGTGCCAACAAGGGGCCGAATTCACCCCTCCACTTT | TRBJ1-6 | . | TRBV10-3 | few
CASSFNTYETAIGYTF | TGTGCCAGCAGTTTCAATACCTACGAAACAGCCATTGGCTACACCTTC | TRBJ1-2 | . | TRBV28 | .
CASSVAGSGANVLTF | TGTGCCAGCAGCGTAGCCGGCTCTGGGGCCAACGTCCTGACTTTC | TRBJ2-6 | . | TRBV9 | .
CASSLRNSPLHF | TGTGCCAGCAGCCTTAGAAATTCACCCCTCCACTTT | TRBJ1-6 | . | TRBV7-2 | few
CASSSGLGRETQYF | TGTGCCAGCAGCTCGGGACTGGGAAGGGAGACCCAGTACTTC | TRBJ2-5 | . | TRBV6-5 | few
CASSFNRDRNTIYF | TGTGCCAGCAGCTTTAACAGGGATCGAAACACCATATATTTT | TRBJ1-3 | . | TRBV7-8 | .
CASAGLAVTDTQYF | TGTGCCAGCGCTGGACTAGCGGTTACAGATACGCAGTATTTT | TRBJ2-3 | TRBD2 | TRBV27 | .